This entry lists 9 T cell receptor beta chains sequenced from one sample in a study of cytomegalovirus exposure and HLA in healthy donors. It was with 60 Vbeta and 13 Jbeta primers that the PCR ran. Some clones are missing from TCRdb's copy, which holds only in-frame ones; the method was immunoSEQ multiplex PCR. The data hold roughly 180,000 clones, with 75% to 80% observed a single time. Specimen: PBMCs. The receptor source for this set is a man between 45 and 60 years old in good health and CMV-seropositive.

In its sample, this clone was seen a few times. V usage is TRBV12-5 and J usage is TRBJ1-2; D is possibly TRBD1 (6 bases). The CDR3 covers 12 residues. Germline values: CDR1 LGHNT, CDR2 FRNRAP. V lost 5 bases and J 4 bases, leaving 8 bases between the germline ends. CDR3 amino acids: CASGTQGYGYTF. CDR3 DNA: TGTGCTAGTGGTACACAGGGCTATGGCTACACCTTC.

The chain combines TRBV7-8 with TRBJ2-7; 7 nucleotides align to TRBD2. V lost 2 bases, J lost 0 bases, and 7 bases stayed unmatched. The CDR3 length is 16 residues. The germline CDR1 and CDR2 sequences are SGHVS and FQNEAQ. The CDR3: CASSLRAGLSSYEQYF. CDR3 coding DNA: TGTGCCAGCAGCTTACGAGCGGGGCTGAGCTCCTACGAGCAGTACTTC.

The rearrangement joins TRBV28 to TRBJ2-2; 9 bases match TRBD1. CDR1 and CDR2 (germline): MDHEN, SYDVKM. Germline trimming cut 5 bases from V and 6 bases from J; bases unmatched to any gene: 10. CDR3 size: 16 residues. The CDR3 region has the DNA TGTGCCAGCAGTCCCCAGACAGGGGGAAGTCCCGGGGAGCTGTTTTTT. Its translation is CASSPQTGGSPGELFF.

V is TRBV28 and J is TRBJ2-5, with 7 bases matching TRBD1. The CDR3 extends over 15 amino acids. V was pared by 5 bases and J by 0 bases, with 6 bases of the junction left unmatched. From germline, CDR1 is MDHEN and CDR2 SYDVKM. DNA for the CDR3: TGTGCCAGCAGTCCAATAGACAGGGACCAAGAGACCCAGTACTTC. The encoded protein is CASSPIDRDQETQYF.

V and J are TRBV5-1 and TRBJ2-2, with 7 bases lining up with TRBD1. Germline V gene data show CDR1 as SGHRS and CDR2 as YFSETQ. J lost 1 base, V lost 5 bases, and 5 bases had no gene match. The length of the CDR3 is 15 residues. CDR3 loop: CASRLGQQNTGELFF. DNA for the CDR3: TGCGCCAGCAGACTGGGACAGCAGAACACCGGGGAGCTGTTTTTT. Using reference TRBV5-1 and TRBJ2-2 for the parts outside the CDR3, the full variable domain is KAGVTQTPRYLIKTRGQQVTLSCSPISGHRSVSWYQQTPGQGLQFLFEYFSETQRNKGNFPGRFSGRQFSNSRSEMNVSTLELGDSALYLCASRLGQQNTGELFFGEGSRLTVL.

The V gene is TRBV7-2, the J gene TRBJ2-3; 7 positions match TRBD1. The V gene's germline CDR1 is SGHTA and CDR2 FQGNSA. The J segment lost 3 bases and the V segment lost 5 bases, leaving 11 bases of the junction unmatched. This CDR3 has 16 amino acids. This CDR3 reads CASSHNRQGLTDTQYF. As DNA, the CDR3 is TGTGCCAGCAGCCACAACCGACAGGGTCTGACAGATACGCAGTATTTT.

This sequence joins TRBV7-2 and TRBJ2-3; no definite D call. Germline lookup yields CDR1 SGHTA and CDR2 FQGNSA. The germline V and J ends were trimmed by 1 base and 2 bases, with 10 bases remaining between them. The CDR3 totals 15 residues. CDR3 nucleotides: TGTGCCAGCAGCTTAGATTCTAAAAACACAGATACGCAGTATTTT. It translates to CASSLDSKNTDTQYF. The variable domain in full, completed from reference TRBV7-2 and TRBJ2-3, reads GAGVSQSPSNKVTEKGKDVELRCDPISGHTALYWYRQSLGQGLEFLIYFQGNSAPDKSGLPSDRFSAERTGGSVSTLTIQRTQQEDSAVYLCASSLDSKNTDTQYFGPGTRLTVL.

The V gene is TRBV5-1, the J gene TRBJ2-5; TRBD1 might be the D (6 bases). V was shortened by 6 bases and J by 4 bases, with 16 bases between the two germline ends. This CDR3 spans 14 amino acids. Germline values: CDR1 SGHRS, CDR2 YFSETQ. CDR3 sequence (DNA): TGCGCCAGCACCGTTTCAGGGGTAGGAGAGACCCAGTACTTC. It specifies CASTVSGVGETQYF.

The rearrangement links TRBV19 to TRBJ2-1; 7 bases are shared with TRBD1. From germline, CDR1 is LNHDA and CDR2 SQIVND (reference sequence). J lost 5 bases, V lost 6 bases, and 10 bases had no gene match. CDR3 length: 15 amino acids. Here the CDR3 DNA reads TGTGCCAGTAGAACCGGGACAGCCTTTAACAATGAGCAGTTCTTC. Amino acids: CASRTGTAFNNEQFF.